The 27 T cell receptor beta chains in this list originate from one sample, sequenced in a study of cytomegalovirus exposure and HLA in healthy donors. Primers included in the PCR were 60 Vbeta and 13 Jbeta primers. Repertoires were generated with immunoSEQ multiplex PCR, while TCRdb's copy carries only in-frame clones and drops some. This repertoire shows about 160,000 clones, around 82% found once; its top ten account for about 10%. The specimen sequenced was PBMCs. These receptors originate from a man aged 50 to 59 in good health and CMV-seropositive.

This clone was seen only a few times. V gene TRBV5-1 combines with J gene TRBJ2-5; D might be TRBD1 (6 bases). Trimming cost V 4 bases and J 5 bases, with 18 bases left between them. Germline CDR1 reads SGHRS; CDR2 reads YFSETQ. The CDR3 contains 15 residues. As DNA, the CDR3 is TGCGCCAGCAGCCCCCTAGACAGGATTCGGGAGACCCAGTACTTC. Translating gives CASSPLDRIRETQYF.

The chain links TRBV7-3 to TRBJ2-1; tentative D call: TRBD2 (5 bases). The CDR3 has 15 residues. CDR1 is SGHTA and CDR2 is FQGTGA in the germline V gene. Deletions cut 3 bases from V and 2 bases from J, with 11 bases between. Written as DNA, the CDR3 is TGTGCCAGCAGCTTTGGAGACGGGGCCTACAATGAGCAGTTCTTC. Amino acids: CASSFGDGAYNEQFF.

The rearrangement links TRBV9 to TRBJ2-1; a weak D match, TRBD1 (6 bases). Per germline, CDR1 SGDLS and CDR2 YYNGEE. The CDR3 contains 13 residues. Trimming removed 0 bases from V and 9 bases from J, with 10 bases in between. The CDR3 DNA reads TGTGCCAGCAGCGTAGCTGGGACACCTGAGCAGTTCTTC. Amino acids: CASSVAGTPEQFF.

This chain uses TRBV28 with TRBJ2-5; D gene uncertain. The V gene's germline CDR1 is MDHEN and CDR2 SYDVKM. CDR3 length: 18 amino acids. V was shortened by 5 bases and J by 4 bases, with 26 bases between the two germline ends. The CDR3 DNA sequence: TGTGCCAGCAGTCCTTCTCTTCGTAGTGGCGAGCGAGGAGAGACCCAGTACTTC. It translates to CASSPSLRSGERGETQYF.

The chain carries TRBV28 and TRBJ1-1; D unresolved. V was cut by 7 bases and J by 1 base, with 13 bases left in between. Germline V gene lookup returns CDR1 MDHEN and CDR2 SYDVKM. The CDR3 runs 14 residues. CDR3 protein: CASNLAEENTEAFF. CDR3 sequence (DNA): TGTGCCAGCAATCTGGCAGAAGAGAACACTGAAGCTTTCTTT.

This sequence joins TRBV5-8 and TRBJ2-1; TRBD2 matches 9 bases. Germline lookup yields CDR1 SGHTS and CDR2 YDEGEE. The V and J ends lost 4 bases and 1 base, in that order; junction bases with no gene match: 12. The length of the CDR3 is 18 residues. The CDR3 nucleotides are TGTGCCAGCAGCCGACTTTTGGCGGGGGGGCGGTCCTACAATGAGCAGTTCTTC. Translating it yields CASSRLLAGGRSYNEQFF.

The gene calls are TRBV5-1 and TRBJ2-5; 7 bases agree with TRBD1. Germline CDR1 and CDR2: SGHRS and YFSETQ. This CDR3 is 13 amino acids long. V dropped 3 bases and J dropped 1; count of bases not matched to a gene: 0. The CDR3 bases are TGCGCCAGCAGCTGGACAGGCCAAGAGACCCAGTACTTC. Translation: CASSWTGQETQYF. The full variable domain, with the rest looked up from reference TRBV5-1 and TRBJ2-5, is KAGVTQTPRYLIKTRGQQVTLSCSPISGHRSVSWYQQTPGQGLQFLFEYFSETQRNKGNFPGRFSGRQFSNSRSEMNVSTLELGDSALYLCASSWTGQETQYFGPGTRLLVL.

DNA for the CDR3: TGTGCCAGCAGCTTAGTGCTAGACTTCTACAATGAGCAGTTCTTC. Residues: CASSLVLDFYNEQFF. The J gene is TRBJ2-1, the V gene TRBV11-2, with no clear D. V shed 1 base and J shed 3 bases, with 10 bases lying between them. Germline V lookup: CDR1 SGHAT, CDR2 FQNNGV. This CDR3 is built from 15 residues.

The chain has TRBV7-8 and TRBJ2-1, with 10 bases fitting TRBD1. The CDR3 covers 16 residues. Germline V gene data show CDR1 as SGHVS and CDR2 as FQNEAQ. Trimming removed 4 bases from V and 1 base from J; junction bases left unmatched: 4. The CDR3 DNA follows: TGTGCCAGCAGCTCAGGGACAGGGGCGTCCTACAATGAGCAGTTCTTC. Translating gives CASSSGTGASYNEQFF. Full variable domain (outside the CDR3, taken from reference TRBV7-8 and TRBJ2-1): GAGVSQSPRYKVAKRGQDVALRCDPISGHVSLFWYQQALGQGPEFLTYFQNEAQLDKSGLPSDRFFAERPEGSVSTLKIQRTQQEDSAVYLCASSSGTGASYNEQFFGPGTRLTVL.

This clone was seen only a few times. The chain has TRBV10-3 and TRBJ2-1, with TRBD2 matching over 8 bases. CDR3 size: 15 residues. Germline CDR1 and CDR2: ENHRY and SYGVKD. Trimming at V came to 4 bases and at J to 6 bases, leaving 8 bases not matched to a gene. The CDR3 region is CAISAPGGTRNEQFF. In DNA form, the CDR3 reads TGTGCCATCAGTGCGCCGGGAGGGACCCGCAATGAGCAGTTCTTC.

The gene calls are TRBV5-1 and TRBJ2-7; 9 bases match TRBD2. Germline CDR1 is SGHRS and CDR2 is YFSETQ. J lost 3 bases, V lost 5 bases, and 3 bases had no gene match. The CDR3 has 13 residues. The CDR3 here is CASRLAGDYEQYF. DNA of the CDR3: TGCGCCAGCAGACTAGCGGGTGACTACGAGCAGTACTTC.

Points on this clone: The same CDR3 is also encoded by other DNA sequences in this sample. DNA for the CDR3: TGTGCCAGCAGTTATTCCGGACAGGGGGCGGGTGAAAAACTGTTTTTT. Translating gives CASSYSGQGAGEKLFF. The chain links TRBV6-5 to TRBJ1-4, with 11 bases fitting TRBD1. V lost 3 bases, J lost 7 bases, and 7 bases stayed unmatched. The CDR3 sequence is 16 residues long. Germline CDR1 MNHEY, CDR2 SVGAGI.

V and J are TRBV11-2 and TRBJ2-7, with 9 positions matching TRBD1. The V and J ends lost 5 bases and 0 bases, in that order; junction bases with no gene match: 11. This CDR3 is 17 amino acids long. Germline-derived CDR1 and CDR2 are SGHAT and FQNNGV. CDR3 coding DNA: TGTGCCAGCAGCACTCACCGGGACAGGGTTTCCTCCTACGAGCAGTACTTC. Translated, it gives CASSTHRDRVSSYEQYF.

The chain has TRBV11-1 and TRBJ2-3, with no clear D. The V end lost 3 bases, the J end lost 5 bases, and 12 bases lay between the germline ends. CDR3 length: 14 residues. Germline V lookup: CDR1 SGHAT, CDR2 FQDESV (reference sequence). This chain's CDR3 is CASSFRVAIDTQYF. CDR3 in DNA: TGTGCCAGCAGCTTTCGGGTAGCTATAGATACGCAGTATTTT.

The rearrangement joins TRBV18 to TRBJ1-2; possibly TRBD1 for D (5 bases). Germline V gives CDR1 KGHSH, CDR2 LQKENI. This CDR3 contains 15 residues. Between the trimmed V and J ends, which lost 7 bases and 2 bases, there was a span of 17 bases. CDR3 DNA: TGTGCCAGCTTCACCCAGTTGACAGAGAACTATGGCTACACCTTC. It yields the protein CASFTQLTENYGYTF.

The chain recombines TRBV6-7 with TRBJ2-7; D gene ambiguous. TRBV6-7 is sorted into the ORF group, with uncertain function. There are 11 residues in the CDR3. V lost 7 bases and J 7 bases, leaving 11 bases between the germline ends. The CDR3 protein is CASIPSLEQYF. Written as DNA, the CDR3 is TGTGCCAGCATCCCTTCTTTAGAGCAGTACTTC.

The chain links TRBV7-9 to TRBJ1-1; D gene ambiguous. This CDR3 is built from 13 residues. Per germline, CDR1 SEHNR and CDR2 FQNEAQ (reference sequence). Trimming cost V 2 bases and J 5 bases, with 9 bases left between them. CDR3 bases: TGTGCCAGCAGCTTAACCGGGTCGACTGAAGCTTTCTTT. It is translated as CASSLTGSTEAFF.

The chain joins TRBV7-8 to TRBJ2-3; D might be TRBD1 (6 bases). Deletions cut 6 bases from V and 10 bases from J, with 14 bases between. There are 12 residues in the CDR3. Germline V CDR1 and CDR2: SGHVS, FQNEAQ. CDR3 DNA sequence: TGTGCCAGCAGTTCGGGGACAACTTCGCAGTATTTT. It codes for CASSSGTTSQYF.

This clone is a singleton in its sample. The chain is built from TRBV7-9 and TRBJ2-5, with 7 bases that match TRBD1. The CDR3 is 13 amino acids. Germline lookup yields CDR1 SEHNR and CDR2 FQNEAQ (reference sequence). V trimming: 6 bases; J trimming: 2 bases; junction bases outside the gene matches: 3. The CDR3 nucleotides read TGTGCCAGCAGGGGACAGTATCAAGAGACCCAGTACTTC. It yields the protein CASRGQYQETQYF.

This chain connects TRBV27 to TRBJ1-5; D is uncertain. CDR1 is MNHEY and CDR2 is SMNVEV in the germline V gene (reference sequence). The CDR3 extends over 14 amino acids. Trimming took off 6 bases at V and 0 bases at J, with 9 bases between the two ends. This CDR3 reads CASRGGLSNQPQHF. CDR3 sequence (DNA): TGTGCCAGCAGGGGAGGCCTTAGCAATCAGCCCCAGCATTTT.

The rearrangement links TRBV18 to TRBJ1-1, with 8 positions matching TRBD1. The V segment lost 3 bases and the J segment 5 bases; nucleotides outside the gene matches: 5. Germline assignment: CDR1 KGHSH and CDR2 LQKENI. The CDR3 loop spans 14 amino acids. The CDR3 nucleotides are TGTGCCAGCTCACCTACAGGGGGTTATACTGAAGCTTTCTTT. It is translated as CASSPTGGYTEAFF.

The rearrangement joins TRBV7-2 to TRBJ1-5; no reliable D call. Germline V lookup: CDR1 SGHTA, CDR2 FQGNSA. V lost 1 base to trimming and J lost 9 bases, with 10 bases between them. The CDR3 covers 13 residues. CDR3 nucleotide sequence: TGTGCCAGCAGCTTAGGCACGTTGAGGCCCCAGCATTTT. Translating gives CASSLGTLRPQHF.

CDR3 sequence (DNA): TGCAGCGTTACCACAGATCAAGAGACCCAGTACTTC. It translates to CSVTTDQETQYF. The chain recombines TRBV29-1 with TRBJ2-5; the D is unclear. Trimming stripped 5 bases from V and 2 bases from J, with 9 bases between. There are 12 residues in the CDR3. Germline V CDR1 and CDR2: SQVTM, ANQGSEA.

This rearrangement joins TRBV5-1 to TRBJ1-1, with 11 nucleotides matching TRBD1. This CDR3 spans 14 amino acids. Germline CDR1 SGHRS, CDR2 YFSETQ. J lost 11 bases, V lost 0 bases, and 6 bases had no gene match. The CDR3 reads CASSLGDRGSWAFF. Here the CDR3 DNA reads TGCGCCAGCAGCTTGGGGGACAGGGGGTCTTGGGCTTTCTTT.

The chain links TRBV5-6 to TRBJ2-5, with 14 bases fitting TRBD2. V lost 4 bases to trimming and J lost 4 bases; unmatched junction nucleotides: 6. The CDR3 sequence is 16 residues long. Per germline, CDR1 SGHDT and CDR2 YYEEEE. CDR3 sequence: CASSRGLAGVIETQYF. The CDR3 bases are TGTGCCAGCAGCCGGGGACTAGCGGGAGTGATAGAGACCCAGTACTTC.

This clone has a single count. The CDR3 coding sequence is TGTGCCAGCAGCTCGCGGGGGGCCCACACAGATACGCAGTATTTT. It yields the protein CASSSRGAHTDTQYF. The chain joins TRBV9 to TRBJ2-3, with 8 bases matching TRBD2. V lost 4 bases, J lost 2 bases, and 6 bases stayed unmatched. Per the germline V gene, CDR1 is SGDLS and CDR2 is YYNGEE. The CDR3 loop spans 15 amino acids.

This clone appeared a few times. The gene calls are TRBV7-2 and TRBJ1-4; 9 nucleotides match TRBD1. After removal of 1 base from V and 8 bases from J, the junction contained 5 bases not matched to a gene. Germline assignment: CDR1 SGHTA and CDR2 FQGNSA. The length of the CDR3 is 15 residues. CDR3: CASSLEGQGYEKLFF. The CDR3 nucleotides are TGTGCCAGCAGCTTAGAGGGACAGGGATACGAAAAACTGTTTTTT.